This TCR beta chain was profiled in a study of blood T cell repertoires in COVID-19. Germline V gene sequence: CDR1 MNHEY, CDR2 SMNVEV (reference sequence). The V segment lost 6 bases and the J segment 7 bases; nucleotides outside the gene matches: 9. This CDR3 spans 15 amino acids. Original analysis: Reference gene primer amplification in the assay estimated nucleated cell counts. Here immunoSEQ multiplex PCR was the method, and the copy in TCRdb shows in-frame clones only, minus some. V and J calls and clone size come straight from that table; D and trimming were deduced from the DNA. This repertoire shows roughly 100,000 clones, roughly 80% found once; its top ten account for just under 20%.

J is TRBJ1-4 and V is TRBV27; TRBD1 matches 9 bases. The origin of this receptor is a woman between 70 and 85 years old with acute or convalescent COVID-19. Sequences were obtained from peripheral blood. The CDR3 coding sequence is TGTGCCAGCAGCCTTCTCACAGGGGGCGGTGAAAAACTGTTTTTT. This encodes CASSLLTGGGEKLFF.